This TCR beta chain was captured by sequencing in a study of OX40 agonist ivuxolimab in advanced cancers. Whole-study context: Patients took ivuxolimab, an agonistic anti-OX40 (CD134) antibody.

Findings and limits, study-wide: Doses of 0.1 to 3.0 mg/kg were accompanied by clonal expansion of CD4+ and CD8+ blood T cells by week 6. Fewer expanded clones were found on average in CD4+ than in CD8+ T cells.

Concerning this clone itself: The antigen is unknown.

Sequenced by immunoSEQ multiplex PCR; TCRdb stores in-frame clones only, minus some. The sample carries tens of thousands of clones, 91% recorded once. Looked up from germline, CDR1 is MNHEY and CDR2 is SMNVEV (reference sequence). V was cut by 5 bases and J by 9 bases, with 19 bases left in between. The CDR3 is 14 amino acids. Blood specimens came from baseline, cycle 4 day 1, and cycle 7 day 1. The genes are TRBV27 and TRBJ1-1; unclear D gene. The starting material was CD4+ or CD8+ T cells sorted from blood, obtained in a trial of the OX40 agonist ivuxolimab. The TCR originated in an adult with an advanced solid tumor such as melanoma, head and neck, liver or kidney cancer. The CDR3, as DNA: TGTGCCAGCAGTCCCCTCGTTGGCCCCATGAAAGCTTTCTTT. Amino acids: CASSPLVGPMKAFF.